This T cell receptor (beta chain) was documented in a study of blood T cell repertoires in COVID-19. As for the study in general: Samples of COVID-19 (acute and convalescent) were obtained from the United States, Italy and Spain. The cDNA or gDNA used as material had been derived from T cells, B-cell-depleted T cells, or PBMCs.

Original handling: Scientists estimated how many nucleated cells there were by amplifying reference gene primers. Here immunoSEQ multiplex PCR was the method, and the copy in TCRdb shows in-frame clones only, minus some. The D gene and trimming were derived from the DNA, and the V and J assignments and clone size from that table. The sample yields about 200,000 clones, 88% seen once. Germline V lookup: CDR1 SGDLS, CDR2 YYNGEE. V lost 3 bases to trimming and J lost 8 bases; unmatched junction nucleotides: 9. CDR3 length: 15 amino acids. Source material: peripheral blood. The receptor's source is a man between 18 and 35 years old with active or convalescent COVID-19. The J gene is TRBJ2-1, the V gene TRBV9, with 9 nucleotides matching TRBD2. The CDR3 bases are TGTGCCAGCAGCGCTGGGACTAGCAGGTTCGATGAGCAGTTCTTC. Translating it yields CASSAGTSRFDEQFF.